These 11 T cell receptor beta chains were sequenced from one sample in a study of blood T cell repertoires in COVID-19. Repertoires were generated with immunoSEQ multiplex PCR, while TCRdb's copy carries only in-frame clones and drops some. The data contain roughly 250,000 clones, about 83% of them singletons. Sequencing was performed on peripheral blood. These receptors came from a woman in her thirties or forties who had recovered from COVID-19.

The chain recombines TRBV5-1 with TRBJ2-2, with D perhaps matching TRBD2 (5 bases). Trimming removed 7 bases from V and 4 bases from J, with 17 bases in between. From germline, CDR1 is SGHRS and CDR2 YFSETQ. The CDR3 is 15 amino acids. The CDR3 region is CASSRRYTGTGELFF. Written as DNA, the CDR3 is TGCGCCAGCTCCAGGAGGTACACTGGCACCGGGGAGCTGTTTTTT. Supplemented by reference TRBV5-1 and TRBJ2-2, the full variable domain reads KAGVTQTPRYLIKTRGQQVTLSCSPISGHRSVSWYQQTPGQGLQFLFEYFSETQRNKGNFPGRFSGRQFSNSRSEMNVSTLELGDSALYLCASSRRYTGTGELFFGEGSRLTVL.

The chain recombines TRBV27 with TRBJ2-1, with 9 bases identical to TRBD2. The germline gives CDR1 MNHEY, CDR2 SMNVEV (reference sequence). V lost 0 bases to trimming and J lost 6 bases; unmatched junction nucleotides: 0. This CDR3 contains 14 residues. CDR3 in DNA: TGTGCCAGCAGTTTATCGGGACTAGCCAATGAGCAGTTCTTC. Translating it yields CASSLSGLANEQFF.

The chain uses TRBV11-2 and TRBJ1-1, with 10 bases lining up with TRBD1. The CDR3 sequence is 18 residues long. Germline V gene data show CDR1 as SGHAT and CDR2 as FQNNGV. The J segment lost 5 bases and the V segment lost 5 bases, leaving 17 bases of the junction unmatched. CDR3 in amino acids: CASSILPGQGLSGTEAFF. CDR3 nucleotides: TGTGCCAGCAGCATCCTTCCGGGACAGGGGTTGAGCGGGACTGAAGCTTTCTTT.

Written as DNA, the CDR3 is TGTGCCAGCAGTGAAACGTTACGGGACAGAAATTCACCCCTCCACTTT. Translated: CASSETLRDRNSPLHF. J is TRBJ1-6 and V is TRBV6-1, with 7 nucleotides matching TRBD1. The germline V gene has CDR1 MNHNS and CDR2 SASEGT. The CDR3 contains 16 residues. Trimming at V came to 2 bases and at J to 7 bases, leaving 8 bases not matched to a gene.

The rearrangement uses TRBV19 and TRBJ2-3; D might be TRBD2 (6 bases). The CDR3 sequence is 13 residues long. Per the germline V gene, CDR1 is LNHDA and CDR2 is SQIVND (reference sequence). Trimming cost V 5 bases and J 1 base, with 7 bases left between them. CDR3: CASSGGGTDTQYF. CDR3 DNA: TGTGCCAGTAGTGGAGGGGGCACAGATACGCAGTATTTT.

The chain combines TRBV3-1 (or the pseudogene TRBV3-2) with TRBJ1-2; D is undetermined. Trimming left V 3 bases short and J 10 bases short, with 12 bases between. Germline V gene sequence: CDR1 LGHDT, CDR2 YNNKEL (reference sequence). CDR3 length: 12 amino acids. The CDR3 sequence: CASSHTRHLYTF. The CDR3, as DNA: TGTGCCAGCAGCCACACGAGACACCTCTACACCTTC.

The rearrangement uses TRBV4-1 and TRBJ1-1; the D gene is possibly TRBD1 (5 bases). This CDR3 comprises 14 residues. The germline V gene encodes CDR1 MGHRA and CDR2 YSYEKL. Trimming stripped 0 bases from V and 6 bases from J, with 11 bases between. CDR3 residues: CASSQDGGESEAFF. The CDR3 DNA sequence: TGCGCCAGCAGCCAAGATGGGGGGGAATCTGAAGCTTTCTTT.

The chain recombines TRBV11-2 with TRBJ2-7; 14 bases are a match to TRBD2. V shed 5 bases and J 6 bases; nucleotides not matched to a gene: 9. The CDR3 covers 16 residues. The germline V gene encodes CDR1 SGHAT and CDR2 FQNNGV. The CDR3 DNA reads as TGTGCCAGCAGCCTAGGACTAGCGGGGGGCCAGGGCGAGCAGTACTTC. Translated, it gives CASSLGLAGGQGEQYF.

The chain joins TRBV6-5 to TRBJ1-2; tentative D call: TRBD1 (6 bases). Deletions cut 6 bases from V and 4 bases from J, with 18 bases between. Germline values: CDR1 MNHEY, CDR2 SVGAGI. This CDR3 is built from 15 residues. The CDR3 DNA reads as TGTGCCAGCAGGCAGGGGATAGGGGTTATCTATGGCTACACCTTC. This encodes CASRQGIGVIYGYTF.

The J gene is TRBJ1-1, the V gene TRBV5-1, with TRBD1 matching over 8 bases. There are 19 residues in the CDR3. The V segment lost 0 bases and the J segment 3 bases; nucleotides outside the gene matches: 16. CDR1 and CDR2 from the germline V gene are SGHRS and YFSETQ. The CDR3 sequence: CASSLAILGQGDGDTEAFF. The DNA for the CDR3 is TGCGCCAGCAGCTTGGCCATCCTAGGACAGGGTGATGGTGACACTGAAGCTTTCTTT.

The CDR3 DNA sequence: TGTGCCAGCAACTTACAGGACAGCTCCTACAATGAGCAGTTCTTC. Its protein product is CASNLQDSSYNEQFF. The chain recombines TRBV2 with TRBJ2-1; tentative D call: TRBD1 (6 bases). Trimming pared 7 bases from V and 0 bases from J, leaving 13 bases between. The V gene's germline CDR1 is SNHLY and CDR2 FYNNEI. This CDR3 spans 15 amino acids.